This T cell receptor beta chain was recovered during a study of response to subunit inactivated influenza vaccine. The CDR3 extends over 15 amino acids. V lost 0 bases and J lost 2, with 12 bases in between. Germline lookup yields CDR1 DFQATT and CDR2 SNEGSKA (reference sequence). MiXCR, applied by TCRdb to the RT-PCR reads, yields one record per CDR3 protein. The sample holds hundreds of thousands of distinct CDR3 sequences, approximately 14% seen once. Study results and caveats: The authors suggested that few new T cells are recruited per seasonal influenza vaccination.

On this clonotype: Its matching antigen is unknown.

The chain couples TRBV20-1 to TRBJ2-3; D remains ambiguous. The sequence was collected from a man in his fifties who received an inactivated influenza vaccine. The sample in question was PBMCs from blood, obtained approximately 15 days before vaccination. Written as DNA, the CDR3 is TGCAGTGCTAGAGATGCGGCAAGTATCACAGATACGCAGTATTTT. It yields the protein CSARDAASITDTQYF.